A single sample gave rise to the 23 T cell receptor beta chains below, sequenced in a study of control samples from healthy donors and cancer patients. The assay was immunoSEQ multiplex PCR, and TCRdb's table has in-frame clones only and misses some. The sample lists about 130,000 clones; over 75% were seen once. Sample: blood. The source of these receptors is a man aged 18 to 35 in good health.

V and J are TRBV5-4 and TRBJ2-5; D is uncertain. This CDR3 has 14 amino acids. V lost 7 bases and J 2 bases, leaving 15 bases between the germline ends. Germline CDR1 and CDR2: SGHNT and YYREEE (reference sequence). In DNA, the CDR3 is TGTGCCAGCTCCCCCCTGGGCATACAAGAGACCCAGTACTTC. It yields the protein CASSPLGIQETQYF.

The V call is TRBV14, the J call TRBJ1-6; tentatively, D is TRBD1 (6 bases). The CDR3 covers 17 residues. Germline CDR1 reads SGHDN; CDR2 reads FVKESK. V was shortened by 8 bases and J by 8 bases, with 25 bases between the two germline ends. CDR3 coding DNA: TGTGCCAGCTCTACCTTTACAGGGCACGATTCTTATTCACCCCTCCACTTT. It codes for CASSTFTGHDSYSPLHF.

This clone has only one observation. The J gene is TRBJ2-1, the V gene TRBV25-1, with TRBD2 identical over 10 bases. This CDR3 contains 15 residues. The germline CDR1 and CDR2 sequences are MGHDK and SYGVNS. Trimming removed 10 bases from V and 11 bases from J; junction bases left unmatched: 17. The CDR3 sequence: CAISAGASGSDKQFF. CDR3 bases: TGTGCCATTTCGGCCGGGGCTAGCGGGAGCGATAAGCAGTTCTTC.

The V gene is TRBV7-9, the J gene TRBJ1-1, with D possibly TRBD1 on 5 matching bases. Trimming shortened V by 5 bases and J by 2 bases, and 15 bases separated the two germline ends. CDR1 is SEHNR, CDR2 FQNEAQ, per germline (reference sequence). The CDR3 has 15 amino acids. CDR3 DNA: TGTGCCAGCAGCGCAAGGGCGGGGCGAAACACTGAAGCTTTCTTT. Protein: CASSARAGRNTEAFF.

The J gene is TRBJ2-1, the V gene TRBV11-3; 7 positions match TRBD1. The CDR3 is made up of 15 amino acids. The germline V gene encodes CDR1 SGHNT and CDR2 YENEEA. V trimming: 2 bases; J trimming: 1 base; junction bases outside the gene matches: 2. The CDR3 nucleotides are TGTGCCAGCAGCTTAAGACAGGGTTCCTACAATGAGCAGTTCTTC. It yields the protein CASSLRQGSYNEQFF. The full variable domain, its missing parts supplied by reference TRBV11-3 and TRBJ2-1, is EAGVVQSPRYKIIEKKQPVAFWCNPISGHNTLYWYLQNLGQGPELLIRYENEEAVDDSQLPKDRFSAERLKGVDSTLKIQPAELGDSAVYLCASSLRQGSYNEQFFGPGTRLTVL.

The rearrangement uses TRBV4-1 and TRBJ2-5; D possibly corresponds to TRBD2 (5 bases). V lost 0 bases to trimming and J lost 1 base, with 9 bases between them. The CDR3 has 15 amino acids. Germline CDR1 MGHRA, CDR2 YSYEKL. The CDR3 nucleotides read TGCGCCAGCAGCCAAGATTCGGGATCCCAAGAGACCCAGTACTTC. It specifies CASSQDSGSQETQYF.

The J gene is TRBJ1-1, the V gene TRBV5-1; D is unresolved. Germline CDR1 SGHRS, CDR2 YFSETQ. The ends were cut back, 2 bases at V and 5 bases at J, with 10 bases in the middle. This CDR3 contains 13 residues. Here the CDR3 DNA reads TGCGCCAGCAGCTTTCGGGCCGGAACTGAAGCTTTCTTT. It codes for CASSFRAGTEAFF.

CDR3 coding DNA: TGTGCCTGGAGTGTACTTGAGGTTTACACTGAAGCTTTCTTT. Protein sequence: CAWSVLEVYTEAFF. The chain couples TRBV30 to TRBJ1-1; no firm D call. The CDR3 totals 14 residues. Germline loops: CDR1 GTSNPN, CDR2 SVGIG (reference sequence). Trimming pared 0 bases from V and 3 bases from J, leaving 11 bases between.

This chain uses TRBV19 with TRBJ2-7, with 8 bases identical to TRBD1. Germline assignment: CDR1 LNHDA and CDR2 SQIVND (reference sequence). J was trimmed by 2 bases and V by 3 bases; bases with no gene match: 6. This CDR3 comprises 15 residues. CDR3 in DNA: TGTGCCAGTAGTATTGGGACAGGACTGCCCTACGAGCAGTACTTC. Its protein product is CASSIGTGLPYEQYF.

CDR3 region: CASSQGTGQGLGNIQYF. The DNA of the CDR3 is TGCGCCAGCAGCCAAGGAACAGGACAAGGGTTGGGGAACATTCAGTACTTC. The chain joins TRBV4-3 to TRBJ2-4; D may be TRBD1 (5 bases). Germline V gene data show CDR1 as LGHNA and CDR2 as YSLEER. V was cut by 1 base and J by 7 bases, with 20 bases left in between. This CDR3 has 17 amino acids.

V and J are TRBV2 and TRBJ1-5; D might be TRBD1 (6 bases). Trimming removed 6 bases at V and 0 bases at J, with 15 bases between. Germline CDR1 reads SNHLY; CDR2 reads FYNNEI. The CDR3 has 16 residues. The CDR3 reads CASREPGAYSNQPQHF. In DNA, the CDR3 is TGTGCCAGCAGGGAACCAGGGGCCTATAGCAATCAGCCCCAGCATTTT.

The chain combines TRBV5-1 with TRBJ2-7; 8 nucleotides align to TRBD1. Germline CDR1 SGHRS, CDR2 YFSETQ. This CDR3 spans 14 amino acids. The junction had 7 bases not matched to a gene; V was cut back by 3 bases and J by 5 bases. CDR3 loop: CASSSGTGPDEQYF. As DNA, the CDR3 is TGCGCCAGCAGCTCCGGGACAGGACCTGACGAGCAGTACTTC.

The chain uses TRBV18 and TRBJ2-1; D gene uncertain. Trimming removed 5 bases at V and 2 bases at J, with 10 bases between. The CDR3 covers 14 residues. CDR1 KGHSH and CDR2 LQKENI come from the germline V gene. The CDR3 DNA sequence: TGTGCCAGCTCATCTCAGAATGCCTACAATGAGCAGTTCTTC. Amino acid sequence: CASSSQNAYNEQFF.

The gene calls are TRBV7-8 and TRBJ2-7, with D maybe TRBD2 (6 bases). The CDR3 sequence is 15 residues long. The V gene lost 1 base and the J gene lost 4 bases, with 14 bases spanning the gap. From germline, CDR1 is SGHVS and CDR2 FQNEAQ. CDR3: CASSLEGTLAYEQYF. The CDR3 region has the DNA TGTGCCAGCAGCTTAGAAGGGACTTTAGCTTACGAGCAGTACTTC.

The chain combines TRBV3-1 (or the pseudogene TRBV3-2) with TRBJ2-1, with D unclear. V lost 3 bases, J lost 8 bases, and 11 bases lay in between. CDR1 LGHDT and CDR2 YNNKEL come from the germline V gene (reference sequence). The CDR3 totals 13 residues. In nucleotides, the CDR3 is TGTGCCAGCAGCCAGGAAGGGATCGATGAGCAGTTCTTC. Protein sequence: CASSQEGIDEQFF.

V gene TRBV7-9 combines with J gene TRBJ2-1, with D tentatively TRBD2 (5 bases). The germline V and J ends were trimmed by 5 bases and 8 bases, with 10 bases remaining between them. The CDR3 sequence is 12 residues long. CDR1 and CDR2 (germline): SEHNR, FQNEAQ (reference sequence). In DNA, the CDR3 is TGTGCCAGCAGCCCAGAGAGGGATGAGCAGTTCTTC. Translated: CASSPERDEQFF.

The chain links TRBV24-1 to TRBJ2-3; 10 bases fit TRBD1. Germline CDR1 KGHDR, CDR2 SFDVKD. The CDR3 extends over 17 amino acids. V lost 4 bases, J lost 3 bases, and 9 bases stayed unmatched. DNA of the CDR3: TGTGCCACCAGTGAAGCCGGGACAGGGGAAATGACAGATACGCAGTATTTT. Amino acid sequence: CATSEAGTGEMTDTQYF.

The chain couples TRBV11-3 to TRBJ2-1, with D perhaps TRBD2 (6 bases). Germline CDR1 SGHNT, CDR2 YENEEA. The CDR3 covers 14 residues. Trimming stripped 5 bases from V and 0 bases from J, with 8 bases between. The CDR3 here is CASSAEGSYNEQFF. The DNA of the CDR3 is TGTGCCAGCAGCGCGGAGGGCTCCTACAATGAGCAGTTCTTC.

This chain uses TRBV30 with TRBJ2-2; 10 bases are shared with TRBD1. This CDR3 region has 16 residues. Looked up from germline, CDR1 is GTSNPN and CDR2 is SVGIG (reference sequence). V was clipped by 2 bases and J by 4 bases; unmatched bases: 7. Written as DNA, the CDR3 is TGTGCCTGGAGTCTGACAGGGGGCTATGGCACCGGGGAGCTGTTTTTT. Translation: CAWSLTGGYGTGELFF.

This chain links TRBV11-3 with TRBJ2-5, with D unresolved. CDR3 length: 13 amino acids. The V gene's germline CDR1 is SGHNT and CDR2 YENEEA. Trimming pared 1 base from V and 9 bases from J, leaving 12 bases between. This CDR3 is CASSLVPSKAQYF. The CDR3 nucleotides read TGTGCCAGCAGCTTAGTCCCTAGTAAGGCCCAGTACTTC.

This clone has a single count. The rearrangement links TRBV6-4 to TRBJ1-1; D might be TRBD1 (6 bases). V gave up 8 bases and J gave up 3 bases, with 13 bases separating them. Germline-derived CDR1 and CDR2 are MRHNA and SNTAGT. The CDR3 length is 13 residues. The CDR3 nucleotides read TGTGCCAGCTTTACCCAGGGGTACACTGAAGCTTTCTTT. Amino acid sequence: CASFTQGYTEAFF.

CDR3 protein: CASSQGWAQETQYF. In DNA form, the CDR3 reads TGTGCCAGCTCACAGGGGTGGGCCCAAGAGACCCAGTACTTC. The rearrangement joins TRBV18 to TRBJ2-5; D possibly corresponds to TRBD1 (5 bases). Germline CDR1 KGHSH, CDR2 LQKENI. V dropped 4 bases and J dropped 1 base, with 10 bases sitting between them. CDR3 length equals 14 residues.

This rearrangement joins TRBV30 to TRBJ1-1, with 7 bases aligning to TRBD1. CDR3 length: 18 residues. The germline CDR1 and CDR2 sequences are GTSNPN and SVGIG (reference sequence). The DNA for the CDR3 is TGTGCATTAATGGCGGGGACAGCATTAAGGTCGGATGAGAAGAAAGCTTTCTTT. Residues: CALMAGTALRSDEKKAFF.